These T cell receptor beta chains were read from a single sample in a study of cytomegalovirus exposure and HLA in healthy donors. Sequencing was performed with immunoSEQ multiplex PCR; in TCRdb, only in-frame clones are kept and a portion is missing. The repertoire holds about 140,000 clones, with 91% as singletons. What was sequenced was PBMCs. These receptors all stem from a man aged 18 to 35 in good health and CMV-seronegative. Both conserved end residues are part of each CDR3. Each record gives: V gene, clone size, D gene, J gene, CDR3 DNA, CDR3 protein. The D gene is left open where the match is weak. The listing skips clone size in some rows; elsewhere it reads once, few, many or a size class.

>TRBV6-4|.|TRBD1|TRBJ1-5
TGTGCCAGCAGTGACACGGGACAGGCCGAATACCAGCCCCAGCATTTT
CASSDTGQAEYQPQHF
>TRBV27|.|.|TRBJ1-2
TGTGCCAGCAGTTTGGAGGGAGGCTATGGCTACACCTTC
CASSLEGGYGYTF
>TRBV5-1|.|TRBD1|TRBJ1-6
TGCGCCAGCAGCTTGGCCGGACAGGGGCGGTCACCCCTCCACTTT
CASSLAGQGRSPLHF
>TRBV15|.|.|TRBJ1-5
TGTGCCACCAGTTCATGGGGAGGGTACCAGCCCCAGCATTTT
CATSSWGGYQPQHF
>TRBV6-6|.|.|TRBJ2-5
TGTGCCAGCAGTTACTCAGAGTACCAAGAGACCCAGTACTTC
CASSYSEYQETQYF
>TRBV10-3|.|TRBD1|TRBJ1-1
TGTGCCATCAGTGAGTCGACAGGGGGCACTGAAGCTTTCTTT
CAISESTGGTEAFF
>TRBV18|.|.|TRBJ1-2
TGTGCCAGCTCACCACTAGAACAGGGCTATGGCTACACCTTC
CASSPLEQGYGYTF
>TRBV2|.|TRBD2|TRBJ2-1
TGTGCCAGCAGTGGCACTAGCGGGGGGAACAATGAGCAGTTCTTC
CASSGTSGGNNEQFF
>TRBV5-1|.|.|TRBJ2-2
TGCGCCAGCAGCTTGTTGGCAGATAACACCGGGGAGCTGTTTTTT
CASSLLADNTGELFF
>TRBV19|.|TRBD1|TRBJ1-5
TGTGCCAGTAGTTGGGGACAGAATCAGCCCCAGCATTTT
CASSWGQNQPQHF
>TRBV9|.|.|TRBJ2-1
TGTGCCAGCAGCGTAGTTGGTACTCCCTCCTACAATGAGCAGTTCTTC
CASSVVGTPSYNEQFF
>TRBV5-4|.|TRBD1|TRBJ1-1
TGTGCCAGCAGCCTCGACAGGGCCTCGAACACTGAAGCTTTCTTT
CASSLDRASNTEAFF
>TRBV27|.|.|TRBJ1-3
TGTGCCAGCAGTTTAAGAGAACCAGGGTTCGGAAACACCATATATTTT
CASSLREPGFGNTIYF
>TRBV30|.|.|TRBJ2-5
TGTGCCTGGAGTCACTCAAGCGGCCAAGAGACCCAGTACTTC
CAWSHSSGQETQYF
>TRBV5-1|.|TRBD2|TRBJ2-2
TGCGCCAGCAGCTTGGCTAGCGGGACGACCGGGGAGCTGTTTTTT
CASSLASGTTGELFF
>TRBV5-5|.|.|TRBJ1-2
TGTGCCAGCAGCGACCGGGACACCTATGGCTACACCTTC
CASSDRDTYGYTF
>TRBV30|.|TRBD2|TRBJ2-3
TGTGCCTGGAGTGTACCTAGCGGTAGCACAGATACGCAGTATTTT
CAWSVPSGSTDTQYF
>TRBV29-1|once|.|TRBJ1-2
TGCAGCGTCACCGGGATTTTCTATGGCTACACCTTC
CSVTGIFYGYTF
>TRBV6-5|.|.|TRBJ2-7
TGTGCCAGCAGTGACGAGGGTTACGAGCAGTACTTC
CASSDEGYEQYF
>TRBV28|.|.|TRBJ2-2
TGTGCCAGCAGCACCACCGACAGGTCGAACACCGGGGAGCTGTTTTTT
CASSTTDRSNTGELFF
>TRBV6-1|.|TRBD2|TRBJ2-5
TGTGCCAGCAATGGTAGCGGGGGGAAGTCAGAGACCCAGTACTTC
CASNGSGGKSETQYF
>TRBV15|once|TRBD1|TRBJ1-1
TGTGCCACCAGCGCTGACAGGGCCACTGAAGCTTTCTTT
CATSADRATEAFF
>TRBV6-1|.|TRBD1|TRBJ1-1
TGTGCCAGCAGTGAGGCAGGGGGTAAGGACACTGAAGCTTTCTTT
CASSEAGGKDTEAFF
>TRBV9|.|.|TRBJ1-2
TGTGCCAGCAGCGTAGCGAGGGGGAACTACACCTTC
CASSVARGNYTF
>TRBV5-1|.|TRBD1|TRBJ2-7
TGCGCCAGCAGCTCCCGGGACAGGTCCTACGAGCAGTACTTC
CASSSRDRSYEQYF
>TRBV6-4|few|TRBD1|TRBJ2-3
TGTGCCAGCAGTGAGGGGACAGGGGGCGCAGATACGCAGTATTTT
CASSEGTGGADTQYF
>TRBV2|.|.|TRBJ1-3
TGTGCCAGCAGTGGACGGACAGATCGCTTCTCTGGAAACACCATATATTTT
CASSGRTDRFSGNTIYF
>TRBV6-5|.|TRBD1|TRBJ2-7
TGTGCCACTACAGGGGTCTGGTACGAGCAGTACTTC
CATTGVWYEQYF
>TRBV5-4|.|.|TRBJ2-5
TGTGCCAGCAGCCGGAGAGAGGAAGAGACCCAGTACTTC
CASSRREEETQYF
>TRBV2|.|TRBD1|TRBJ1-2
TGTGCCAGCAGTACCGGGACAGGGGCTTTTCCCTATGGCTACACCTTC
CASSTGTGAFPYGYTF
>TRBV4-2|once|.|TRBJ1-2
TGTGCCAGCAGCCAAGTACTTTTCACGTCAGGGTCCGGCTACACCTTC
CASSQVLFTSGSGYTF
>TRBV2|.|.|TRBJ1-1
TGTGCCAGCAGTACACAGGGAAACACTGAAGCTTTCTTT
CASSTQGNTEAFF
>TRBV5-1|.|TRBD2|TRBJ2-1
TGCGCCAGCAGCCCTCTAGCGGGAGCGGCTATTGAGCAGTTCTTC
CASSPLAGAAIEQFF
>TRBV7-3|.|TRBD1|TRBJ2-5
TGTGCCAGCAGCTTATCGGGACAGGGACATAAGTCTGGGGAGACCCAGTACTTC
CASSLSGQGHKSGETQYF
>TRBV7-2|.|TRBD2|TRBJ2-5
TGTGCCAGCAGCCTAAGGACTAGCGGGAGGGTAGAGACCCAGTACTTC
CASSLRTSGRVETQYF
>TRBV27|.|TRBD1|TRBJ1-2
TGTGCCAGCGGGGGACAGGGGAACGACTATGGCTACACCTTC
CASGGQGNDYGYTF
>TRBV10-3|.|TRBD2|TRBJ2-3
TGTGCCATCAGTGACCCTGCACGGGAGGGGACTAGCACAGATACGCAGTATTTT
CAISDPAREGTSTDTQYF
>TRBV19|few|.|TRBJ2-2
TGTGCCAGTAGTAACGGGATCCTATTTACCGGGGAGCTGTTTTTT
CASSNGILFTGELFF
>TRBV29-1|.|.|TRBJ1-2
TGCAGCGCCCCGACGGGGGGATTGAGCTACACCTTC
CSAPTGGLSYTF
>TRBV30|.|.|TRBJ2-1
TGTGCCTGGAGTGGGGTGGGTCAGGGTGAGCAGTTCTTC
CAWSGVGQGEQFF
>TRBV14|once|.|TRBJ1-2
TGTGCCAGCAGCCAAGAAAGGGTGCCGGGTAGGGGAGGCTACACCTTC
CASSQERVPGRGGYTF
>TRBV4-1|.|.|TRBJ1-1
TGCGCCAGCAGCCAAGTCGGGGCCGGGGGCACTGAAGCTTTCTTT
CASSQVGAGGTEAFF
>TRBV11-1|.|TRBD1|TRBJ1-2
TGTGCCAGCAGCCTTGGACAGGGGCCCAACTATGGCTACACCTTC
CASSLGQGPNYGYTF
>TRBV30|.|TRBD2|TRBJ2-5
TGTGCCTGGAGTCCTACTAGCGTCAGAGAGACCCAGTACTTC
CAWSPTSVRETQYF
>TRBV7-9|.|TRBD2|TRBJ2-7
TGTGCCAGCAGCTCCACACCCGGCGGGGGGGCCTACGAGCAGTACTTC
CASSSTPGGGAYEQYF
>TRBV19|.|TRBD2|TRBJ2-1
TGTGCCAGCGGGGAGGGTGTGTACAATGAGCAGTTCTTC
CASGEGVYNEQFF
>TRBV27|.|TRBD1|TRBJ1-2
TGTGCCAGCCGAACTACCGGGACAGGGCGTTTAAACTATGGCTACACCTTC
CASRTTGTGRLNYGYTF
>TRBV7-8|once|TRBD2|TRBJ2-5
TGTGCCAGCAGCTTATACCCCGGGACTAGACTCGGAGAGACCCAGTACTTC
CASSLYPGTRLGETQYF
>TRBV27|.|.|TRBJ2-1
TGTGCCAGCAGTTGGGACTGGCTGAGCTCCTACAATGAGCAGTTCTTC
CASSWDWLSSYNEQFF
>TRBV15|.|.|TRBJ1-5
TGTGCCACCAGTCCCTATGGTAATCCCGAAACGGGGGCCCAGCATTTT
CATSPYGNPETGAQHF
>TRBV4-2|once|.|TRBJ2-1
TGTGCCAGCAGCCAAGTAGAGACAGGCGGCAATGAGCAGTTCTTC
CASSQVETGGNEQFF
>TRBV9|once|.|TRBJ1-2
TGTGCCAGCAGCGTAGTAGAGAACTATGGCTACACCTTC
CASSVVENYGYTF
>TRBV13|.|.|TRBJ2-5
TGTGCCAGCAGCTCACAGGGATCCGAGACCCAGTACTTC
CASSSQGSETQYF
>TRBV11-2|.|.|TRBJ2-1
TGTGCCAGCAGCTTCCCAGCGGGTTATGAGCAGTTCTTC
CASSFPAGYEQFF
>TRBV6-1|few|.|TRBJ2-3
TGTGCCAGCAGTGTCTTACAGGGAGGGACAGATACGCAGTATTTT
CASSVLQGGTDTQYF
>TRBV5-1|.|.|TRBJ2-7
TGCGCCAGCAGCTTGGGGCCCCCGCCCTACGAGCAGTACTTC
CASSLGPPPYEQYF
>TRBV27|.|.|TRBJ2-3
TGTGCCAGCAGTCCACAATCCGGACAGTTCACAGATACGCAGTATTTT
CASSPQSGQFTDTQYF
>TRBV5-1|.|TRBD2|TRBJ2-1
TGCGCCAGCAGCTTGGAGGGTAGCGGGAGGGCCGTCGATGAGCAGTTCTTC
CASSLEGSGRAVDEQFF